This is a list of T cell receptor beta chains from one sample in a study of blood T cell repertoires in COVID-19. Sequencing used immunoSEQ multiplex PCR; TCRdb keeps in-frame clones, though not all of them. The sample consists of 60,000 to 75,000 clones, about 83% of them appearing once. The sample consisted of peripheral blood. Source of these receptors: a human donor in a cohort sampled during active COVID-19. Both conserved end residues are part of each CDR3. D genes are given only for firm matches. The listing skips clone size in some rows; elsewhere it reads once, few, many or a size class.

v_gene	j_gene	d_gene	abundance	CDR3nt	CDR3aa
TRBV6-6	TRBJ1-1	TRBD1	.	TGTGCCAGCAGTACAGGGGATCATGTTGAAGCTTTCTTT	CASSTGDHVEAFF
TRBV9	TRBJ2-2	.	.	TGTGCCAGCAGCGTAGAAGCTAGCGACACCGGGGAGCTGTTTTTT	CASSVEASDTGELFF
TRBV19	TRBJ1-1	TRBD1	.	TGTGCCAGTAGTAGGACGGGACCGGGACAGGGAACTTTGAACACTGAAGCTTTCTTT	CASSRTGPGQGTLNTEAFF
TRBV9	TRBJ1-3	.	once	TGTGCCAGCAGCGTAGATAGCTCGTTTCGAGCCATATATTTT	CASSVDSSFRAIYF
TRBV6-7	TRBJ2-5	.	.	TGTGCCAGCAGTTACTCGTCAAACCCGCCCCTAGCGAATGGTGTGACCCAGTACTTC	CASSYSSNPPLANGVTQYF
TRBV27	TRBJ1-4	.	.	TGTGCCAGCAGTTTATTAGCAGCAACTAATGAAAAACTGTTTTTT	CASSLLAATNEKLFF
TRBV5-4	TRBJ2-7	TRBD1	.	TGTGCCAGCAGCCCAAGGGACAGGGGGTCCGAGCAGTACTTC	CASSPRDRGSEQYF
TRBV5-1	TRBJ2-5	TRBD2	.	TGCGCCAGCAGCTCCACTAGCGGGAGTAAGACCCAGTACTTC	CASSSTSGSKTQYF
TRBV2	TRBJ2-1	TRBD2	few	TGTGCCAGCAGTGAAAGCTATGGTAGCGGGGTCTACAATGAGCAGTTCTTC	CASSESYGSGVYNEQFF
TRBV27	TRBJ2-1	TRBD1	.	TGTGCCAGCAGTTTCCAATTTACCGGGACAGGGGCTAATGAGCAGTTCTTC	CASSFQFTGTGANEQFF
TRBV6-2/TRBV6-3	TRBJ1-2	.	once	TGTGCCAGCAGTACGTATCCCGGGACAAAACTTAACTATGGCTACACCTTC	CASSTYPGTKLNYGYTF
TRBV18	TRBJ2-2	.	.	TGTGCCAGCTCACCTCCCTCGAGGCCCACCGGGGAGCTGTTTTTT	CASSPPSRPTGELFF
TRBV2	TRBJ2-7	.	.	TGTGCCAGCAGCGAGGGTTGGACTGGATCGGGGCAGTACTTC	CASSEGWTGSGQYF
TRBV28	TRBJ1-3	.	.	TGTGCCAGCAGTTTAGGGACTCAGGGAAACACCATATATTTT	CASSLGTQGNTIYF
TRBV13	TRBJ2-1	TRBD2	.	TGTGCCAGCAGCATTTTATCGGGGGGACTAGCGGGACACAATGAGCAGTTCTTC	CASSILSGGLAGHNEQFF
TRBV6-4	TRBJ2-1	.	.	TGTGCCAGCAGTGACTCGTCTAGCGCCCACAATGAGCAGTTCTTC	CASSDSSSAHNEQFF
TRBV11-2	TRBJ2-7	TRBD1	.	TGTGCCAGCAGCCGCGGGACCGGGACAGGACTCACCTACGAGCAGTACTTC	CASSRGTGTGLTYEQYF
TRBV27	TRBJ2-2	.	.	TGTGCCAGCAGTCTGGGTCTAGCGTCGAGACAACGTGGGGAGCTGTTTTTT	CASSLGLASRQRGELFF
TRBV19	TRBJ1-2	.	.	TGTGCCAGTAGCGTAACAGGGAGCTATGGCTACACCTTC	CASSVTGSYGYTF
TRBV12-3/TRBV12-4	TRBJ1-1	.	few	TGTGCCAGCAGGAAGACTGTGAACACTGAAGCTTTCTTT	CASRKTVNTEAFF
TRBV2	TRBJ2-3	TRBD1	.	TGTGCCAGTCTTACCGGGACAGGCACAGATACGCAGTATTTT	CASLTGTGTDTQYF
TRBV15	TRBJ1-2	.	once	TGTGCCACCAGCAGAGAACAGCACTATGGCTACACCTTC	CATSREQHYGYTF
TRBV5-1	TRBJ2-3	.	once	TGCGCCAGCAGCTTGGAACTTGGCGGAGCTACGCAGTATTTT	CASSLELGGATQYF
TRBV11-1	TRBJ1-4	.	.	TGTGCCAGCAGCTTCCCGGGGGTCGAAAAACTGTTTTTT	CASSFPGVEKLFF
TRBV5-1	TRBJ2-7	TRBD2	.	TGCGCCAGCAGCTTACGGGCTAGCGGGGGGGAAGAGCAGTACTTC	CASSLRASGGEEQYF
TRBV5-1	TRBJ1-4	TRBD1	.	TGCGCCAGCAGCCCCCTGGGACAGTCAAATGAAAAACTGTTTTTT	CASSPLGQSNEKLFF
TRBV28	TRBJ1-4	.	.	TGTGCCAGCAGTTTAGGGGATCTAGCTTATGAAAAACTGTTTTTT	CASSLGDLAYEKLFF
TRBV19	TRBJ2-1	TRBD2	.	TGTGCCAGTAGTATTCCCGGACTGGCTAGCGGGGGGCTTTCCTACAATGAGCAGTTCTTC	CASSIPGLASGGLSYNEQFF
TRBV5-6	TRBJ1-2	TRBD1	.	TGTGCCAGCAGCCCCAGGGGGGAGCTTCGACCCGGCTATGGCTACACCTTC	CASSPRGELRPGYGYTF
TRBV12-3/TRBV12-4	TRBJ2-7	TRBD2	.	TGTGCCAGCAGTTTAGGTAGCGGGAGTCAGTACTTC	CASSLGSGSQYF
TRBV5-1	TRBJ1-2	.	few	TGCGCCAGCAGCTTGGGGCAGCGACATGGCTACACCTTC	CASSLGQRHGYTF
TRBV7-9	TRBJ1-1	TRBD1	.	TGTGCCAGCAGCCTGGCACAGGGGGCAGCTTTCTTT	CASSLAQGAAFF
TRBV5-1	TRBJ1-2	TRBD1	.	TGCGCCAGCAGGAAGGATACAGGGGCTCTTGGCTACACCTTC	CASRKDTGALGYTF
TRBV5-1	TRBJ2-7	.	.	TGCGCCAGCAGCTTGGCCCTTAACTACGAGCAGTACTTC	CASSLALNYEQYF
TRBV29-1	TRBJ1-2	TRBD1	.	TGCAGCGTAATCCCCAGGGGGGAGAGCTATGGCTACACCTTC	CSVIPRGESYGYTF
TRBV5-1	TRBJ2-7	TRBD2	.	TGCGCCAGCAGCTTGGGCGGGGGAGAGCAGTACTTC	CASSLGGGEQYF
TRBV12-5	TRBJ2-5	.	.	TGTGCTAGTGGTCCAACAGGGGGGGGAGAGACCCAGTACTTC	CASGPTGGGETQYF
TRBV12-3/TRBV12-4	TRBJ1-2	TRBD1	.	TGTGCCAGCAGTGGGACAGGGGGGGATGGCTACACCTTC	CASSGTGGDGYTF
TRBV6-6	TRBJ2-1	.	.	TGTGCCAGCAGTAGGGACTGGGCTTACAATGAGCAGTTCTTC	CASSRDWAYNEQFF
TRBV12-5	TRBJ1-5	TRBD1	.	TGTGCTAGTGGTTGGGGGACAGGGTCCAATCAGCCCCAGCATTTT	CASGWGTGSNQPQHF
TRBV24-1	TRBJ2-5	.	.	TGTGCCACCAGTGATTTTTCTCAGGGACAAGAGACCCAGTACTTC	CATSDFSQGQETQYF
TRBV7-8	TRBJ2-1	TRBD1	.	TGTGCCAGCAGCTTCCGGGACAGCTACAATGAGCAGTTCTTC	CASSFRDSYNEQFF
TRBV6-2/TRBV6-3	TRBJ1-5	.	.	TGTGCCAGCAGTTACTCGACGCGGGGACTCCGGAATCAGCCCCAGCATTTT	CASSYSTRGLRNQPQHF
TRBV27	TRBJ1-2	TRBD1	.	TGTGCCAGCTCCACAACAGGGGGCGCAGACTACACCTTC	CASSTTGGADYTF
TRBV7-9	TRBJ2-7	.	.	TGTGCCAGCAGCCCCGAGCCCTACGAGCAGTACTTC	CASSPEPYEQYF
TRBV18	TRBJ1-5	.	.	TGTGCCAGCTCCACCTCGGGGGATCAGCCCCAGCATTTT	CASSTSGDQPQHF
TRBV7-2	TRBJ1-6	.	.	TGTGCCAGCAGCTTAGAAGCACGGGGTTGGAATAATTCACCCCTCCACTTT	CASSLEARGWNNSPLHF
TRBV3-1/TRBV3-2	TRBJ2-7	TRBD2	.	TGTGCCAGCAGCCAGTTAGCGGGGGGGGTCTCCTACGAGCAGTACTTC	CASSQLAGGVSYEQYF
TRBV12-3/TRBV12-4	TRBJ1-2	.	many	TGTGCCAGCAGTTTACGGGGAAACTATGGCTACACCTTC	CASSLRGNYGYTF
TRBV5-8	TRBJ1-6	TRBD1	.	TGTGCCAGCAGCCGACAGGGACGGAATTCACCCCTCCACTTT	CASSRQGRNSPLHF
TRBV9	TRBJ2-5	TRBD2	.	TGTGCCAGCAGCCCCTCCCTAGCGGGGGGGCTAAAGACCCAGTACTTC	CASSPSLAGGLKTQYF
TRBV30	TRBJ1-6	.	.	TGTGCCTGGATGGGTCTGGGGAGTTCACCCCTCCACTTT	CAWMGLGSSPLHF
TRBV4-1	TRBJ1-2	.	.	TGCGCCAGCAGCCGAGGGAGGGTTGAGCAGGGCGGGGGCTACACCTTC	CASSRGRVEQGGGYTF
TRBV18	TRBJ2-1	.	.	TGTGCCAGCTCCCTTCTCGACAGAACATACAATGAGCAGTTCTTC	CASSLLDRTYNEQFF
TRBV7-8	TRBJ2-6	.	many	TGTGCCAGCAGCCTACGGAACAGGGATGGGGCCAACGTCCTGACTTTC	CASSLRNRDGANVLTF
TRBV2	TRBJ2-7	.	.	TGTGCCAGCAGTGAAGTTCCGGGGGTCGAGCAGTACTTC	CASSEVPGVEQYF